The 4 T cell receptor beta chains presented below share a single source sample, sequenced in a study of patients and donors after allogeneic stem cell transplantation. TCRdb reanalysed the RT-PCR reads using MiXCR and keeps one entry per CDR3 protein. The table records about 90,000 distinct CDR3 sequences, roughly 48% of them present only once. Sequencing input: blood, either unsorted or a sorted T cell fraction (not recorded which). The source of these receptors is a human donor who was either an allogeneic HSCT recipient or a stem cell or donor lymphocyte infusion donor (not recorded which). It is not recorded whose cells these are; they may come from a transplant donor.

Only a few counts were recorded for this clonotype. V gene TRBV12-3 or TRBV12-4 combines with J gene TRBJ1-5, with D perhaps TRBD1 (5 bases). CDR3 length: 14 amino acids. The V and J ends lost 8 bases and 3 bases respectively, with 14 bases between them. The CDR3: CASVGWDLNQPQHF. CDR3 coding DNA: TGTGCCAGCGTAGGGTGGGACCTCAATCAGCCCCAGCATTTT.

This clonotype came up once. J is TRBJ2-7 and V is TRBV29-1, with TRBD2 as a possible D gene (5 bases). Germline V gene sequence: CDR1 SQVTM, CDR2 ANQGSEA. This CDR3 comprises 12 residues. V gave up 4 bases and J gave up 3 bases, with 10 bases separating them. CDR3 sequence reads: CSVVDGVYEQYF. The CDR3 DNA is TGCAGCGTTGTTGACGGGGTCTACGAGCAGTACTTC.

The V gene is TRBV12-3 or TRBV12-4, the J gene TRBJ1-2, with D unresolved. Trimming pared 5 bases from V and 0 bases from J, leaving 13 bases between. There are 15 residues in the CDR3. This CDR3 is CASSPIVGSNYGYTF. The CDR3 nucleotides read TGTGCCAGCAGTCCGATAGTGGGATCTAACTATGGCTACACCTTC.

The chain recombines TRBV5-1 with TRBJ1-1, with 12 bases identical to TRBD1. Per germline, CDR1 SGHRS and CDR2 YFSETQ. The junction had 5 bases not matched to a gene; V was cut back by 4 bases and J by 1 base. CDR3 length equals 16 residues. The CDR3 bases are TGCGCCAGCAGCCCCGGGACAGGGGGCTGGAACACTGAAGCTTTCTTT. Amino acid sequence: CASSPGTGGWNTEAFF.